This T cell receptor beta chain originates from a study of cytomegalovirus exposure and HLA in healthy donors. The study, taken as a whole, reports: Reported results showed that the classifier diagnosed cytomegalovirus status with high specificity and sensitivity. Reportedly, fewer N-insertions than the approximately 690-donor mean appeared in an Asian-associated ancestry cluster in a later analysis. Later analysis demonstrated an association between a missense DCLRE1C variant and TCR beta V- and J-gene trimming.

Researchers ran the PCR with 60 Vbeta and 13 Jbeta primers. The data were produced by immunoSEQ multiplex PCR, yet TCRdb's version contains in-frame clones alone and is incomplete. The sample carries approximately 170,000 clones, approximately 81% recorded once. In the case of this clone: Its matching antigen is unknown.

The CDR3 loop spans 15 amino acids. The germline V gene has CDR1 KGHSH and CDR2 LQKENI. Trimming cost V 0 bases and J 1 base, with 10 bases left between them. Material: PBMCs. The V and J genes are TRBV18 and TRBJ2-7; tentatively, D is TRBD1 (5 bases). This TCR came from a male donor in good health and CMV-seronegative. DNA for the CDR3: TGTGCCAGCTCACCACCTAATCCAGGGTCCTACGAGCAGTACTTC. The encoded protein is CASSPPNPGSYEQYF.